Sequencing of this TCR beta chain was carried out in a study of cytomegalovirus exposure and HLA in healthy donors. The germline CDR1 and CDR2 sequences are MNHEY and SVGAGI. The CDR3 has 12 residues. V shed 10 bases and J 3 bases; nucleotides not matched to a gene: 5. The PCR contained 60 Vbeta and 13 Jbeta primers. Clones were read by immunoSEQ multiplex PCR, and TCRdb kept only the in-frame ones, dropping some. Counted here are about 120,000 clones, about three quarters occurring once; the ten biggest clones make up less than 4%. This chain joins TRBV6-5 and TRBJ1-2, with 7 bases that match TRBD1. This receptor was identified in a woman aged 30 to 39 in good health and CMV-seropositive. Sample: PBMCs. The CDR3 nucleotides read TGTGCCACCAAGGGACAGTACTATGGCTACACCTTC. It translates to CATKGQYYGYTF.